These 5 T cell receptor beta chains came from one sample sequenced in a study of blood T cell repertoires in COVID-19. The table came from immunoSEQ multiplex PCR; TCRdb's copy has only in-frame clones and leaves some out. The repertoire consists of 150,000 to 200,000 clones, with about 87% occurring once and the leading ten covering 3% to 4.5%. Sequencing was carried out using peripheral blood. The source is a man between 18 and 29 years old with active or convalescent COVID-19.

CDR3 sequence: CASSHRTSGRTNTGELFF. The CDR3 region has the DNA TGCGCCAGCAGCCATCGGACTAGCGGGCGCACGAACACCGGGGAGCTGTTTTTT. V gene TRBV4-1 combines with J gene TRBJ2-2; TRBD2 matches 11 bases. The germline gives CDR1 MGHRA, CDR2 YSYEKL. V lost 3 bases, J lost 0 bases, and 6 bases stayed unmatched. The CDR3 has 18 amino acids.

The chain uses TRBV7-6 and TRBJ1-1; D perhaps matches TRBD1 (6 bases). The CDR3 runs to 14 residues. Germline lookup yields CDR1 SGHVS and CDR2 FNYEAQ. The V and J ends lost 4 bases and 1 base respectively, with 10 bases between them. The CDR3 sequence: CASSSPTGNTEAFF. CDR3 bases: TGTGCCAGCAGCTCACCGACAGGGAACACTGAAGCTTTCTTT.

This clone turned up a few times. J is TRBJ2-7 and V is TRBV4-3; 8 bases match TRBD1. V lost 4 bases and J lost 2; bases outside the gene matches: 4. There are 14 residues in the CDR3. Germline assignment: CDR1 LGHNA and CDR2 YSLEER. The CDR3 sequence: CASSPTGAAYEQYF. The CDR3 nucleotides read TGCGCCAGCAGCCCGACAGGGGCGGCCTACGAGCAGTACTTC.

A remark on this clone: This sample also contains other DNA sequences that code for the same CDR3. The chain uses TRBV27 and TRBJ1-5, with 8 bases identical to TRBD1. V trimming: 0 bases; J trimming: 7 bases; junction bases outside the gene matches: 5. The CDR3 has 15 residues. From germline, CDR1 is MNHEY and CDR2 SMNVEV (reference sequence). In nucleotides, the CDR3 is TGTGCCAGCAGTTTATCTCAGGGGGCAGGACAGCCCCAGCATTTT. Its translation is CASSLSQGAGQPQHF.

The chain has TRBV9 and TRBJ1-3, with a possible D match to TRBD1 (6 bases). The CDR3 is made up of 17 amino acids. Deletions cut 2 bases from V and 0 bases from J, with 15 bases between. Germline V gene lookup returns CDR1 SGDLS and CDR2 YYNGEE. As DNA, the CDR3 is TGTGCCAGCAGCGTCGACCTTGACAGGAGCTCTGGAAACACCATATATTTT. Amino acid sequence: CASSVDLDRSSGNTIYF.